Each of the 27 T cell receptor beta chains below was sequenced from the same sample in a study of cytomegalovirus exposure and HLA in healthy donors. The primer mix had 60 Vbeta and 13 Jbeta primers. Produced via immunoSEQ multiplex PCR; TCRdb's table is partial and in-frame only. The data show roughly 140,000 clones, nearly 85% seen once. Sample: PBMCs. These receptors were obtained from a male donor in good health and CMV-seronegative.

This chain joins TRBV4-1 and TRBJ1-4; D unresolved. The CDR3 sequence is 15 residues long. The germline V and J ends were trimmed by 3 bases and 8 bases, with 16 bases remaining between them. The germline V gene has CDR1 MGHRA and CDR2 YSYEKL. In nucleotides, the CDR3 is TGCGCCAGCAGCCAGGAGGGAACCCCCAGCGAAAAACTGTTTTTT. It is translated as CASSQEGTPSEKLFF.

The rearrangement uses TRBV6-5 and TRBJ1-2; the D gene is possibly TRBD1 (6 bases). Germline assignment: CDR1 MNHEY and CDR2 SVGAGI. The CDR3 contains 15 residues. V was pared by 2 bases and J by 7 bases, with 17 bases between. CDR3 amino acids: CASSYLTLGGGGYTF. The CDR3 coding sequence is TGTGCCAGCAGTTACCTTACCTTAGGGGGTGGTGGCTACACCTTC.

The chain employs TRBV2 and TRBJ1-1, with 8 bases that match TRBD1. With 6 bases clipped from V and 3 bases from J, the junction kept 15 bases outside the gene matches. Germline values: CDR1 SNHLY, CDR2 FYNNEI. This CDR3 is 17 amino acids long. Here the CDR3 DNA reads TGTGCCAGCAGGCTACGCATCCGGACAGGGAAAGACACTGAAGCTTTCTTT. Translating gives CASRLRIRTGKDTEAFF.

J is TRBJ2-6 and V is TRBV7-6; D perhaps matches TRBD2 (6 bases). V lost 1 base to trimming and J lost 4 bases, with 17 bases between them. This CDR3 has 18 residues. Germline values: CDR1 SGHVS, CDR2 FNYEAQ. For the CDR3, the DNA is TGTGCCAGCAGCTTAGGGGGAGGATTCTTGGGGGGGGCCAACGTCCTGACTTTC. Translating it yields CASSLGGGFLGGANVLTF.

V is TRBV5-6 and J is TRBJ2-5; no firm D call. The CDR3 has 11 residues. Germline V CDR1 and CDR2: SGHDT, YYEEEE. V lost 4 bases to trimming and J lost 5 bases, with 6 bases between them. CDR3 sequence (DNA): TGTGCCAGCAGCATCTCCGAGACCCAGTACTTC. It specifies CASSISETQYF.

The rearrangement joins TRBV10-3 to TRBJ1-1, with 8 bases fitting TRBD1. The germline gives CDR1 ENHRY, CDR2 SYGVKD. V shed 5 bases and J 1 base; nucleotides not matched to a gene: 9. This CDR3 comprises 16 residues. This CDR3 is CAISLTDRGPNTEAFF. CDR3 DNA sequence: TGTGCCATCAGTCTTACTGACAGGGGCCCGAACACTGAAGCTTTCTTT.

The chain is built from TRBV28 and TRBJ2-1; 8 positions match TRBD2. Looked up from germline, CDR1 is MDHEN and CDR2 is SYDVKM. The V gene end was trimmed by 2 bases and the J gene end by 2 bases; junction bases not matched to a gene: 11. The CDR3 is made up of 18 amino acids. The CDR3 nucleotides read TGTGCCAGCAGTTTAAATTTGCGGGAGGATACCCCCTACAATGAGCAGTTCTTC. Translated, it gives CASSLNLREDTPYNEQFF.

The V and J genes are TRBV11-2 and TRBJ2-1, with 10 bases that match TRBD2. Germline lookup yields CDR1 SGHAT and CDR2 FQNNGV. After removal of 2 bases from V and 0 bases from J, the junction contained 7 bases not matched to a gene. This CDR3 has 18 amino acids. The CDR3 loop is CASSLSLAGVSSYNEQFF. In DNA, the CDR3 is TGTGCCAGCAGCTTAAGTCTAGCGGGGGTCAGCTCCTACAATGAGCAGTTCTTC.

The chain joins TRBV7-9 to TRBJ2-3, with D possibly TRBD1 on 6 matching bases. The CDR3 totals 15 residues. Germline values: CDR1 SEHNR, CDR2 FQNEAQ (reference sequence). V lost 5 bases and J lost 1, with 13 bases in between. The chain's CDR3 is CASSVRDIGTDTQYF. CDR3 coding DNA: TGTGCCAGCAGCGTCCGGGACATCGGCACAGATACGCAGTATTTT.

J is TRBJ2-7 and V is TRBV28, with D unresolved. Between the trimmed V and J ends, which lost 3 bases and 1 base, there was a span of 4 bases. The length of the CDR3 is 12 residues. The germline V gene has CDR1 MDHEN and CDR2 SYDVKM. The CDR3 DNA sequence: TGTGCCAGCAGTTTCGGGTCCTACGAGCAGTACTTC. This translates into CASSFGSYEQYF.

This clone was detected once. The CDR3 coding sequence is TGTGCCAGCAGCTTAGCCCCCGGGATGAACTACGAGCAGTACTTC. Amino acid sequence: CASSLAPGMNYEQYF. The chain carries TRBV7-3 and TRBJ2-7; TRBD2 might be the D (5 bases). The germline gives CDR1 SGHTA, CDR2 FQGTGA. CDR3 size: 15 residues. V lost 2 bases to trimming and J lost 3 bases, with 14 bases between them.

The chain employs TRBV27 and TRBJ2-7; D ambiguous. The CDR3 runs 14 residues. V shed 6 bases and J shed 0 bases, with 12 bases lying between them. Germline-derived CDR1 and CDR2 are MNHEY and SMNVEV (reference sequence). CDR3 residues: CASRSTASSYEQYF. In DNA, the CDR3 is TGTGCCAGCAGATCTACAGCCTCCTCCTACGAGCAGTACTTC.

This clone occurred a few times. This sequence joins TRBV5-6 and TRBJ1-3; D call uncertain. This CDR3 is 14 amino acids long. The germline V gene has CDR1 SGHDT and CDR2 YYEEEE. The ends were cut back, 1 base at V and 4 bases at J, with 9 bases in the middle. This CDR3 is CASSLQLIGNTIYF. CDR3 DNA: TGTGCCAGCAGCTTGCAACTGATCGGAAACACCATATATTTT. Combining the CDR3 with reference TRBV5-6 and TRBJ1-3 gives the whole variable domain DAGVTQSPTHLIKTRGQQVTLRCSPKSGHDTVSWYQQALGQGPQFIFQYYEEEERQRGNFPDRFSGHQFPNYSSELNVNALLLGDSALYLCASSLQLIGNTIYFGEGSWLTVV.

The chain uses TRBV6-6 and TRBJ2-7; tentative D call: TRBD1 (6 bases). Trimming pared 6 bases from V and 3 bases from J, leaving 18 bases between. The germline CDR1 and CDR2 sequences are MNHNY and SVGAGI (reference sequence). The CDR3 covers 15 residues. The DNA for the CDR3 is TGTGCCAGCAGCACCACAGGGCCCGGATTCTACGAGCAGTACTTC. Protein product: CASSTTGPGFYEQYF.

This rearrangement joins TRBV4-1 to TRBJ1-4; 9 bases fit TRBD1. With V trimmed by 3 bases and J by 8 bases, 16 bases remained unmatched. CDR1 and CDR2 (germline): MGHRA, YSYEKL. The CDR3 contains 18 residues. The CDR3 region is CASSHRPGQGLLSEKLFF. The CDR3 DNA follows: TGCGCCAGCAGCCACCGCCCGGGACAGGGCCTTTTGAGCGAAAAACTGTTTTTT.

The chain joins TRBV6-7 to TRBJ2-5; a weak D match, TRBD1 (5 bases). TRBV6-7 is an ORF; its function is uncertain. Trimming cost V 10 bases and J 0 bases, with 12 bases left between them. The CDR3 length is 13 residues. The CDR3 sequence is CATWTQYQETQYF. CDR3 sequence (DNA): TGTGCCACCTGGACACAATACCAAGAGACCCAGTACTTC.

The DNA for the CDR3 is TGTGCCAGCAGTTACGCAGGGTTGGAAGACTACGAGCAGTACTTC. Its protein is CASSYAGLEDYEQYF. This rearrangement joins TRBV6-5 to TRBJ2-7; tentatively, D is TRBD1 (5 bases). The CDR3 runs to 15 residues. Looked up from germline, CDR1 is MNHEY and CDR2 is SVGAGI. V was pared by 2 bases and J by 3 bases, with 14 bases between.

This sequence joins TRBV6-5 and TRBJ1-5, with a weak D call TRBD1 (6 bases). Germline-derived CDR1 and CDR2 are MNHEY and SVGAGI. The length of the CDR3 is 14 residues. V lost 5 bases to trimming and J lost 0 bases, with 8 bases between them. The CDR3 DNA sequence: TGTGCCAGCAGTGAAGGGGGTAGCAATCAGCCCCAGCATTTT. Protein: CASSEGGSNQPQHF.

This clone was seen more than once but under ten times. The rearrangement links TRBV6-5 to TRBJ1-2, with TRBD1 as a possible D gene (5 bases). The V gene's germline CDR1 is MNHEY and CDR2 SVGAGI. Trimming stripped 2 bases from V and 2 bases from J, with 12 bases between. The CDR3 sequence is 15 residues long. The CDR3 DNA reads TGTGCCAGCAGTTACCGCGGACAAGCAAACTATGGCTACACCTTC. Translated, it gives CASSYRGQANYGYTF.

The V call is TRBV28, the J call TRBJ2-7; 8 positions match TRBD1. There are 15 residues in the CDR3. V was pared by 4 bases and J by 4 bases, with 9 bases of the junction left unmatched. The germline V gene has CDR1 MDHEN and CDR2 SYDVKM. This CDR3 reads CASSSHTRGRYEQYF. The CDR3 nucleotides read TGTGCCAGCAGTTCCCATACCAGGGGGCGTTACGAGCAGTACTTC.

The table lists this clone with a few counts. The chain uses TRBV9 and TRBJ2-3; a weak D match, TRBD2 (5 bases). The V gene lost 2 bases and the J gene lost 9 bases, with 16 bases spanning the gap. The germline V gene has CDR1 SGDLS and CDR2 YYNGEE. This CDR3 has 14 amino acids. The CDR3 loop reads CASSVRGLEDTQYF. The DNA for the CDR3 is TGTGCCAGCAGCGTCCGAGGACTTGAGGACACGCAGTATTTT.

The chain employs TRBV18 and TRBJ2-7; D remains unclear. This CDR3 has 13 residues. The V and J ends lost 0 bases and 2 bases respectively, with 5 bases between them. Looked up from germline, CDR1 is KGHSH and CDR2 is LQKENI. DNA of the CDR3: TGTGCCAGCTCACCACCGTCCGCCTACGAGCAGTACTTC. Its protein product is CASSPPSAYEQYF.

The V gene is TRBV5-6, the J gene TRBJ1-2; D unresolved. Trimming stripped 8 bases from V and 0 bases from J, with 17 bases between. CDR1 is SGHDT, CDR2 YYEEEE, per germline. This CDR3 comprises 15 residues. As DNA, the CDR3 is TGTGCCAGTAGGGAGGGAGGCAAAGCTAACTATGGCTACACCTTC. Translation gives CASREGGKANYGYTF.

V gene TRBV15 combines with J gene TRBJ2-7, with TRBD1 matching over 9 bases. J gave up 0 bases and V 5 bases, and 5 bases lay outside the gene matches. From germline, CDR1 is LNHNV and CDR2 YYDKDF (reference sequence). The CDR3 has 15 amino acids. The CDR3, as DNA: TGTGCCACCAGCGGGGGACAGGGATTCTCCTACGAGCAGTACTTC. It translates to CATSGGQGFSYEQYF.

The CDR3 here is CASNRQGNYGYTF. Written as DNA, the CDR3 is TGTGCCAGCAACCGACAGGGAAACTATGGCTACACCTTC. The genes are TRBV28 and TRBJ1-2; 7 bases agree with TRBD1. The germline V gene encodes CDR1 MDHEN and CDR2 SYDVKM. CDR3 length: 13 amino acids. V dropped 7 bases and J dropped 2; count of bases not matched to a gene: 4.

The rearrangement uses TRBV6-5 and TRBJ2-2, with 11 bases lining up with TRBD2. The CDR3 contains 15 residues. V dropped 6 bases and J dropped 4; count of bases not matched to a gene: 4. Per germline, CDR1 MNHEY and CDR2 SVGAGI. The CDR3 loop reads CASSATSGSTGELFF. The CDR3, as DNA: TGTGCCAGCAGCGCCACTAGCGGGAGCACCGGGGAGCTGTTTTTT.

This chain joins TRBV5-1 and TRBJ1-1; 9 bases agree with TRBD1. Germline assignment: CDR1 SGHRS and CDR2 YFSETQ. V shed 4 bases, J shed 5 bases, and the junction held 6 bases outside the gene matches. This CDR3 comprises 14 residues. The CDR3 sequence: CASSIGQGRTEAFF. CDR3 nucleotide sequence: TGCGCCAGCAGCATAGGACAGGGGAGGACTGAAGCTTTCTTT.